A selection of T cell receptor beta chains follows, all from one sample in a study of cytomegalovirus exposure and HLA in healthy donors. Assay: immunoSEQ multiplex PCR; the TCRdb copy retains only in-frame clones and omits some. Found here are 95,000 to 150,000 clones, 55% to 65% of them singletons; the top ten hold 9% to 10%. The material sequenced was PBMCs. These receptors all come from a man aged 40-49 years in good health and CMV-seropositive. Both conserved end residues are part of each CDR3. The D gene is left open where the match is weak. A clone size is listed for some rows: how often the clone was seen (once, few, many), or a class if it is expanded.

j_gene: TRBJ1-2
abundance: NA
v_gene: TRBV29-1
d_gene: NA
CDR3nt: TGCAGCGCGCGCAAAACTAACTATGGCTACACCTTC
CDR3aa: CSARKTNYGYTF

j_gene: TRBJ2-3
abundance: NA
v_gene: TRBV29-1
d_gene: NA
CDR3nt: TGCAGCGTTGGGGACATTTCCGGAGCTTCAGATACGCAGTATTTT
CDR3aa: CSVGDISGASDTQYF

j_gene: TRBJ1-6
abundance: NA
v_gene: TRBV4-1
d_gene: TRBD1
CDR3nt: TGCGCCAGCAGCCCAAGTGGGGGACAGGGTTCCCCTAATTCACCCCTCCACTTT
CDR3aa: CASSPSGGQGSPNSPLHF

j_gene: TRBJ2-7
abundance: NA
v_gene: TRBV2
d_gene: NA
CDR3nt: TGTGCCAGCAATTCACCGGGGACTGACACCTACGAGCAGTACTTC
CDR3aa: CASNSPGTDTYEQYF

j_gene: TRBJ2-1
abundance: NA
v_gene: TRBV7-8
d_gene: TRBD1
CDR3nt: TGTGCCAGCAGCTTTGACAGGGGGACCTACAATGAGCAGTTCTTC
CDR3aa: CASSFDRGTYNEQFF

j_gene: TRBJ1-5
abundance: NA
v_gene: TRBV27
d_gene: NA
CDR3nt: TGTGCCAGCAGCTCCACCGACGATCGACAGAGACCCAATCAGCCCCAGCATTTT
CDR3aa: CASSSTDDRQRPNQPQHF

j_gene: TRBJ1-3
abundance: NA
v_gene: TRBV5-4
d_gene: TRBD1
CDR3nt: TGTGCCAGCAGCTCCTTTGTACCGGGACAGGGGGCCGACTCTGGAAACACCATATATTTT
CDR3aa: CASSSFVPGQGADSGNTIYF

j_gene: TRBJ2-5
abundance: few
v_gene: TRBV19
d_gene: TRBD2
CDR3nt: TGTGCCAGTAGTATTGTGGGGGGGGGTGAGACCCAGTACTTC
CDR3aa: CASSIVGGGETQYF

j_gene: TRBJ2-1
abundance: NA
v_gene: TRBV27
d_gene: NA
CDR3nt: TGTGCCAGCAGTTTGGCGGCTAGTGTCCGGATTTTTCGCAATGAGCAGTTCTTC
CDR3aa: CASSLAASVRIFRNEQFF

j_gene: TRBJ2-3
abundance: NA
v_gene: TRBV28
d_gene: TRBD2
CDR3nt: TGTGCCAGCAGTCTCCAACAGGGGCGCTTGGCGGGAGGGCCCGGCACAGATACGCAGTATTTT
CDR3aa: CASSLQQGRLAGGPGTDTQYF

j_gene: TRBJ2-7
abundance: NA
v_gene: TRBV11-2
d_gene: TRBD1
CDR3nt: TGTGCCAGCAGCTTATGGGGGACAGGTTTCTACGAGCAGTACTTC
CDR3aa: CASSLWGTGFYEQYF

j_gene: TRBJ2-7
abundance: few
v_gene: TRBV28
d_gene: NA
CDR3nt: TGTGCCAGCAGTGATCCGGGACACCCCTACGAGCAGTACTTC
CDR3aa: CASSDPGHPYEQYF

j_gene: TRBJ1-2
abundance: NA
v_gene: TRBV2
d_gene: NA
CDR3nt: TGTGCCAGCAGTGAAAGGGAGGTCGGCCTTGGGGGCTACACCTTC
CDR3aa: CASSEREVGLGGYTF

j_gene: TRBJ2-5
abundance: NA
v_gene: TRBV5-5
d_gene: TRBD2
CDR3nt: TGTGCCAGCAGCTTGTTTAGGACTAGCGGGGAAAACAAAGAGACCCAGTACTTC
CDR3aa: CASSLFRTSGENKETQYF

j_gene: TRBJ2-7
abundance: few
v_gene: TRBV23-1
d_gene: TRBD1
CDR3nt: TGCGCCAGCAGTCAAGGGGTCCCGGGACAGGGATCCAGCTACGAGCAGTACTTC
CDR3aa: CASSQGVPGQGSSYEQYF

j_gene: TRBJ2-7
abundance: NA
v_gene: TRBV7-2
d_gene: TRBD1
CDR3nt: TGTGCCAGCAGCTTAGGGACAGGGGGTACCTACGAGCAGTACTTC
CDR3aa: CASSLGTGGTYEQYF

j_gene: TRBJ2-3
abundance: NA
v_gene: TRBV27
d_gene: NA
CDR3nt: TGTGCCAGCAGTTACCAGACAGGAAGTACAGATACGCAGTATTTT
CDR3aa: CASSYQTGSTDTQYF

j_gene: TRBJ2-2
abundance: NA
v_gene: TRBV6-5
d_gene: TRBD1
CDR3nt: TGTGCCAGCAGACGGGGACAGGGGGCGACCGGGGAGCTGTTTTTT
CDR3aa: CASRRGQGATGELFF

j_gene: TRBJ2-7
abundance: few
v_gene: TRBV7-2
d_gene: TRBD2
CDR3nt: TGTGCCAGCAGCCCCCTAGGGGCAGCGGGGTACGAGCAGTACTTC
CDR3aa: CASSPLGAAGYEQYF

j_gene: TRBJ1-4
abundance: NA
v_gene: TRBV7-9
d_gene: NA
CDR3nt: TGTGCCAGCAGCATACCCAGAGGTTGGGCAACTAATGAAAAACTGTTTTTT
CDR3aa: CASSIPRGWATNEKLFF

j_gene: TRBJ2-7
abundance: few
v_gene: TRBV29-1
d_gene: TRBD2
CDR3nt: TGCAGCGTTGTATTGGCGGGGGGGGTTCACGAGCAGTACTTC
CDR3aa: CSVVLAGGVHEQYF

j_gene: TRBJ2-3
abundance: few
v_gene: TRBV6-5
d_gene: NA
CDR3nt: TGTGCCAGCAGTTTACAAGATACGCAGTATTTT
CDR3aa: CASSLQDTQYF

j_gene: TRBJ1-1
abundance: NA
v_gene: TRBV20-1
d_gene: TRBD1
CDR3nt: TGCAGCTGGGACAGGGAGACTGAAGCTTTCTTT
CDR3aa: CSWDRETEAFF

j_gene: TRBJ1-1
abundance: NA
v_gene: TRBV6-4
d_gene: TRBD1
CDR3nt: TGTGCCAGCAGTCGGACAGGGGGACCGGGGAACACTGAAGCTTTCTTT
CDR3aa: CASSRTGGPGNTEAFF

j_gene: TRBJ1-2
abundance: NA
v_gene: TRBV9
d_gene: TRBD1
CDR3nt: TGTGCCAGTAATGTGGGGACAGGGACGGACTACACCTTC
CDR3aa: CASNVGTGTDYTF

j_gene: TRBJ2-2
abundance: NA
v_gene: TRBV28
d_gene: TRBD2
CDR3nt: TGTGCCAGCAGTTTTGGGAGGGGTTCTAGCGGTGTGCTGGCCGGGGAGCTGTTTTTT
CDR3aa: CASSFGRGSSGVLAGELFF

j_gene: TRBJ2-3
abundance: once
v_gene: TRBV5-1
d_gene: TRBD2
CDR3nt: TGCGCCAGCAGCTTGGTATCAGCGGGGAGTAGCACAGATACGCAGTATTTT
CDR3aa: CASSLVSAGSSTDTQYF

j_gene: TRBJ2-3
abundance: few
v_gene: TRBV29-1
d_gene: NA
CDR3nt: TGCAGCGGCGGGCGAGATACGCAGTATTTT
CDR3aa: CSGGRDTQYF

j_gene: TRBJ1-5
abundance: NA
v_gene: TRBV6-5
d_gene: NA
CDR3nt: TGTGCCAGGCCTATACGCAATCGGCCCCAGCATTTT
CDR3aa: CARPIRNRPQHF

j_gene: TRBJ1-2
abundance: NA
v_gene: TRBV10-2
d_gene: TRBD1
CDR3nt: TGCGCCAGCAGCGGGCGACAGGGAAACTATGGCTACACCTTC
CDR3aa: CASSGRQGNYGYTF

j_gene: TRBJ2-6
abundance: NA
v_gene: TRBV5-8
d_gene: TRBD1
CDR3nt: TGTGCCAGCAGCAATCCGGGACAGCTGCCTGGGGCCAACGTCCTGACTTTC
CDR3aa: CASSNPGQLPGANVLTF

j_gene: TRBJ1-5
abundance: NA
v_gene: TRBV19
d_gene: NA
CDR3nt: TGTGCCAGTAGTATAACTAAGGATCAGCCCCAGCATTTT
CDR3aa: CASSITKDQPQHF

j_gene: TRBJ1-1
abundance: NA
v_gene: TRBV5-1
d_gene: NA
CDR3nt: TGCGCCAGCAGCTTGTTACAGGACCACGCCGGCACTGAAGCTTTCTTT
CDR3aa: CASSLLQDHAGTEAFF

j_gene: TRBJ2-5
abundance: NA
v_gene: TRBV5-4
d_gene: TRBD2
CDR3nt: TGTGCCAGCAGCTTAAGTATTGGACTAGCGGGAAGAGAGACCCAGTACTTC
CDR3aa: CASSLSIGLAGRETQYF

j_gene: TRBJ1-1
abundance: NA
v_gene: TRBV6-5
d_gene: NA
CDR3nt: TGTGCCAGCAGTTACTCACCGACAGACACTGAAGCTTTCTTT
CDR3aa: CASSYSPTDTEAFF

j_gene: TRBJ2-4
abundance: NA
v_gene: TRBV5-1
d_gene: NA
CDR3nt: TGCGCCAGCAAGACCGGATCGGGAAACATTCAGTACTTC
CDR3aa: CASKTGSGNIQYF

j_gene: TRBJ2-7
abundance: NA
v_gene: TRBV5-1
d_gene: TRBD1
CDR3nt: TGCGCCAGCAGCTTGGGAGGGACAGGGGTCTCCTACGAGCAGTACTTC
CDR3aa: CASSLGGTGVSYEQYF

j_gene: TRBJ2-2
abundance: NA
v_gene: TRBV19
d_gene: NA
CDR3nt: TGTGCCAGTACCCCGGGAACAAGAGGCACCGGGGAGCTGTTTTTT
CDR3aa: CASTPGTRGTGELFF

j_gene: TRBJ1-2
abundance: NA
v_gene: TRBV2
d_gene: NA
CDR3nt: TGTGCCAGCAGCGGGGAAAGGGCCTATGGCTACACCTTC
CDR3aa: CASSGERAYGYTF

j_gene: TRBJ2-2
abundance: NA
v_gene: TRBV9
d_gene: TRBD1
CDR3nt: TGTGCCAGCAGCGGGCGGACAGGGAGCACCGGGGAGCTGTTTTTT
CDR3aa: CASSGRTGSTGELFF